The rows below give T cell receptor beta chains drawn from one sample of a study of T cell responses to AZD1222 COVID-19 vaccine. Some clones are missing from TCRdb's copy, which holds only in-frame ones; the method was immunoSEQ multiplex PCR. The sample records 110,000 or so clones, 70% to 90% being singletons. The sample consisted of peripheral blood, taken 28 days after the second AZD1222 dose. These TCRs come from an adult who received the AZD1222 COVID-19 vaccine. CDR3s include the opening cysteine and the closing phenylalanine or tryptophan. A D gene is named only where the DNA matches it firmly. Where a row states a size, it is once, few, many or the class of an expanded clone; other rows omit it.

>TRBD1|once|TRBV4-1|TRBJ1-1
CASSPRGQGGTEAFF
TGCGCCAGCAGCCCCAGGGGGCAGGGGGGCACTGAAGCTTTCTTT
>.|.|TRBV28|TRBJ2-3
CASSVRDTQYF
TGTGCCAGCTCTGTCCGCGATACGCAGTATTTT
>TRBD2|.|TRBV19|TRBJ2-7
CASSRTHRLAAPSYEQYF
TGTGCCAGTAGTCGAACCCACCGACTAGCGGCCCCCTCCTACGAGCAGTACTTC
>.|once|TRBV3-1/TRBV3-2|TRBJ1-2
CASSQDRSTGYTF
TGTGCCAGCAGCCAAGATAGGAGTACGGGCTACACCTTC
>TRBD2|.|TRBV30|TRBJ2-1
CAARTILAGVGNEQFF
TGTGCCGCACGTACTATACTAGCGGGGGTCGGCAATGAGCAGTTCTTC
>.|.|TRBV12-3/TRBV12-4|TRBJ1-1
CASSLVPVEAFF
TGTGCCAGCAGTTTAGTGCCGGTAGAAGCTTTCTTT
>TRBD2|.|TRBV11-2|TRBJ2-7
CASSASGGVSYEQYF
TGTGCCAGCAGCGCAAGCGGGGGAGTCTCCTACGAGCAGTACTTC
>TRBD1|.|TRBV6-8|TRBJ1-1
CASSPPTTGGDGAFF
TGTGCCAGCAGTCCTCCCACGACAGGGGGTGATGGAGCTTTCTTT
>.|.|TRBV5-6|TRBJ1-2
CASSQTVPHGYTF
TGTGCCAGCAGCCAGACAGTTCCCCATGGCTACACCTTC
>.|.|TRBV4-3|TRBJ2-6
CASSQGELSGANVLTF
TGCGCCAGCAGCCAAGGTGAGCTCTCTGGGGCCAACGTCCTGACTTTC
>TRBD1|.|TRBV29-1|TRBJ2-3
CSVVGNRGHGGTDTQYF
TGCAGCGTTGTTGGGAACAGGGGGCATGGAGGCACAGATACGCAGTATTTT
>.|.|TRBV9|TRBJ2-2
CASSVGGLPGELFF
TGTGCCAGCAGCGTAGGAGGTCTTCCCGGGGAGCTGTTTTTT
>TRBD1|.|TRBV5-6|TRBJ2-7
CASSRDRSSYEQYF
TGTGCCAGCAGCCGGGACAGGAGCTCCTACGAGCAGTACTTC
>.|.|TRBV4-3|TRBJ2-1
CASSQGRTVNEQFF
TGCGCCAGCAGCCAAGGAAGGACAGTCAATGAGCAGTTCTTC
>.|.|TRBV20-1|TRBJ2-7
CSGQLGEQYF
TGCAGTGGACAGCTCGGCGAGCAGTACTTC
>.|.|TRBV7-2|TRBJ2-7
CASSLASSYEQYF
TGTGCCAGCAGCTTAGCCTCATCCTACGAGCAGTACTTC
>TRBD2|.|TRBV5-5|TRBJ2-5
CASKIAGGRATQYF
TGTGCCAGCAAGATAGCGGGAGGGCGGGCGACCCAGTACTTC
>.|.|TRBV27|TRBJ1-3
CASSFKGLGNTIYF
TGTGCCAGCAGTTTTAAGGGCCTAGGAAACACCATATATTTT
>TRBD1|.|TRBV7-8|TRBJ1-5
CASSFQGVGNQPQHF
TGTGCCAGCAGCTTCCAGGGGGTAGGGAATCAGCCCCAGCATTTT
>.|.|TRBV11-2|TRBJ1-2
CASSSWTKRNGYTF
TGTGCCAGCAGCTCCTGGACAAAGAGGAATGGCTACACCTTC
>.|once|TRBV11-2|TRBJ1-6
CASSLDFWVGSPLHF
TGTGCCAGCAGCTTAGATTTTTGGGTTGGGTCACCCCTCCACTTT
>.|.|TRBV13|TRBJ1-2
CASSWKGLNYCYTF
TGTGCCAGCAGCTGGAAGGGGCTAAACTATTGCTACACCTTC
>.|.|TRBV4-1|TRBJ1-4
CASSQVGQGVEKLFF
TGCGCCAGCAGCCAAGTCGGCCAGGGAGTCGAAAAACTGTTTTTT
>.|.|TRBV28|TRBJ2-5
CASLGFQETQYF
TGTGCCAGCCTAGGGTTCCAAGAGACCCAGTACTTC
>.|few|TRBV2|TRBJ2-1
CALDNEQFF
TGTGCCCTAGACAATGAGCAGTTCTTC
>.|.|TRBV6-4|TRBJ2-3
CASSSASTDTQYF
TGTGCCAGCAGTTCAGCTAGCACAGATACGCAGTATTTT
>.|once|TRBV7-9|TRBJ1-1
CASSLGPNGAFF
TGTGCCAGCAGCTTAGGACCGAACGGGGCTTTCTTT
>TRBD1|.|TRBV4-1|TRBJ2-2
CASRTMTGVNTGELFF
TGCGCCAGCAGGACCATGACAGGGGTTAACACCGGGGAGCTGTTTTTT
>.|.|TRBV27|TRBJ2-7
CASSLMRGSLSYEQYF
TGTGCCAGCAGCTTAATGCGGGGCAGCCTTTCCTACGAGCAGTACTTC
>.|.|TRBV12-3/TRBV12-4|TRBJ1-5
CASTLSSNQPQHF
TGTGCCAGCACGTTGAGTAGCAATCAGCCCCAGCATTTT
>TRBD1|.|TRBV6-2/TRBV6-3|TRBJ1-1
CASSRQGQTTEAFF
TGTGCCAGCAGCCGACAGGGGCAGACCACTGAAGCTTTCTTT
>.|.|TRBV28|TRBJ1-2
CASSPPPGHYGYTF
TGTGCCAGCAGTCCCCCGCCAGGGCACTATGGCTACACCTTC
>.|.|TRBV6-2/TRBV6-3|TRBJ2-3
CASSQMTVSTDTQYF
TGTGCCAGCAGTCAAATGACAGTGTCCACAGATACGCAGTATTTT
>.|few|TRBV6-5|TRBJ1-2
CATGGHNYGYTF
TGTGCCACCGGGGGGCACAACTATGGCTACACCTTC
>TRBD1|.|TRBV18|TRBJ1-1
CASSRGQENTEAFF
TGTGCCAGCTCACGGGGACAGGAGAACACTGAAGCTTTCTTT
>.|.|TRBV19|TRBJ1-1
CASALGINTEAFF
TGTGCCAGTGCTCTTGGAATCAATACTGAAGCTTTCTTT
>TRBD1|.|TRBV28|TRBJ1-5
CASSLIDRVNQPQHF
TGTGCCAGCAGTTTAATAGACAGGGTTAATCAGCCCCAGCATTTT
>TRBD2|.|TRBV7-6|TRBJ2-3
CASSTRRTSGGRTDTQYF
TGTGCCAGCAGCACCCGAAGAACTAGCGGGGGCCGCACAGATACGCAGTATTTT
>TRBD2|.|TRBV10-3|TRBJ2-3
CAISGTSGLSTDTQYF
TGTGCCATCTCCGGGACTAGCGGGCTTAGCACAGATACGCAGTATTTT
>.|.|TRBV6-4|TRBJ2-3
CASSSGAGGGTDTQYF
TGTGCCAGCAGTAGTGGAGCCGGAGGGGGCACAGATACGCAGTATTTT
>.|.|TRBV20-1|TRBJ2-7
CSARDGRIEYF
TGCAGTGCTAGAGATGGGAGGATAGAGTACTTC
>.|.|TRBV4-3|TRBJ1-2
CASRPPGGSYGYTF
TGCGCCAGCAGGCCTCCCGGGGGCAGCTATGGCTACACCTTC
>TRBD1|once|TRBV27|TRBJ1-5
CASSPRDSGGNQPQHF
TGTGCCAGCAGTCCTAGGGACAGTGGGGGCAATCAGCCCCAGCATTTT
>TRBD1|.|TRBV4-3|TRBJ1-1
CASSQGMTGTNTEAFF
TGCGCCAGCAGCCAGGGAATGACAGGGACGAACACTGAAGCTTTCTTT
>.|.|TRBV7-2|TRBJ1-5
CASSLATGAGNQPQHF
TGTGCCAGCAGCTTAGCTACGGGGGCGGGAAATCAGCCCCAGCATTTT
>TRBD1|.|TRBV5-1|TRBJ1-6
CASSLAGDRPLHF
TGCGCCAGCAGCTTGGCCGGGGACAGACCCCTCCACTTT
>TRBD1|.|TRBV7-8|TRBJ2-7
CASSLEGDSTYEQYF
TGTGCCAGCAGCTTAGAAGGGGACAGTACCTACGAGCAGTACTTC
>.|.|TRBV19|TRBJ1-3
CASSPSTGNRNTIYF
TGTGCCAGTAGTCCTTCTACAGGGAACCGAAACACCATATATTTT
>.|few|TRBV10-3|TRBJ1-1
CAIRDRTEAFF
TGTGCCATCAGGGATCGGACGGAAGCTTTCTTT
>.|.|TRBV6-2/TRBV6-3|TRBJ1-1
CASSRSENTEAFF
TGTGCCAGCAGCCGTTCGGAGAACACTGAAGCTTTCTTT
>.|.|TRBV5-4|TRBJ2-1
CASSSQGALSYNEQFF
TGTGCCAGCAGCTCGCAAGGGGCCCTCTCCTACAATGAGCAGTTCTTC
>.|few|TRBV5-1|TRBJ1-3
CASSTDYGSGNTIYF
TGCGCCAGCAGCACGGATTACGGCTCTGGAAACACCATATATTTT
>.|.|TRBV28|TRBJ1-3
CASLNWSGNTIYF
TGTGCCAGTCTTAATTGGTCTGGAAACACCATATATTTT
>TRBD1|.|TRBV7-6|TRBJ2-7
CASSLQGTGVRYEQYF
TGTGCCAGCAGCCTACAGGGGACAGGGGTCCGCTACGAGCAGTACTTC
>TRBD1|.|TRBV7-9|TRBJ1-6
CASSLGGTGDSPLHF
TGTGCCAGCAGCTTAGGGGGGACAGGGGATTCACCCCTCCACTTT
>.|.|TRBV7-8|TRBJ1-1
CASSPQGNTEAFF
TGTGCCAGCAGCCCGCAGGGGAACACTGAAGCTTTCTTT
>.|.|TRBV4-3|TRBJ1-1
CASSQDSQGSEAFF
TGCGCCAGCAGCCAAGACTCGCAGGGAAGTGAAGCTTTCTTT
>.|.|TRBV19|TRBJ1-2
CASSIAAGIYGYTF
TGTGCCAGTAGTATAGCGGCCGGAATCTATGGCTACACCTTC